This T cell receptor (beta chain) stems from a study of T-cell reconstitution after alpha-beta-depleted transplantation in children. Using unique molecular identifiers, the investigators prepared the TCRbeta library. TCRdb ran MiXCR on the PCR reads and lists one entry per CDR3 protein. The sample carries approximately 400,000 distinct CDR3 sequences, approximately 10% recorded once. CDR1 is SGHRS and CDR2 is YFSETQ in the germline V gene. The CDR3 is made up of 19 amino acids. J was trimmed by 5 bases and V by 5 bases; bases with no gene match: 22. Sequenced here: PBMCs from the stem cell graft donor, sampled from the stem cell graft. This sequence was found in a human donor who donated a stem cell graft to a child with acute myeloid leukemia. The genes are TRBV5-1 and TRBJ2-5, with 9 bases identical to TRBD1. CDR3 in amino acids: CASRQVTPKLGQGDETQYF. The DNA for the CDR3 is TGCGCCAGCAGGCAAGTCACGCCTAAACTGGGACAGGGTGACGAGACCCAGTACTTC.